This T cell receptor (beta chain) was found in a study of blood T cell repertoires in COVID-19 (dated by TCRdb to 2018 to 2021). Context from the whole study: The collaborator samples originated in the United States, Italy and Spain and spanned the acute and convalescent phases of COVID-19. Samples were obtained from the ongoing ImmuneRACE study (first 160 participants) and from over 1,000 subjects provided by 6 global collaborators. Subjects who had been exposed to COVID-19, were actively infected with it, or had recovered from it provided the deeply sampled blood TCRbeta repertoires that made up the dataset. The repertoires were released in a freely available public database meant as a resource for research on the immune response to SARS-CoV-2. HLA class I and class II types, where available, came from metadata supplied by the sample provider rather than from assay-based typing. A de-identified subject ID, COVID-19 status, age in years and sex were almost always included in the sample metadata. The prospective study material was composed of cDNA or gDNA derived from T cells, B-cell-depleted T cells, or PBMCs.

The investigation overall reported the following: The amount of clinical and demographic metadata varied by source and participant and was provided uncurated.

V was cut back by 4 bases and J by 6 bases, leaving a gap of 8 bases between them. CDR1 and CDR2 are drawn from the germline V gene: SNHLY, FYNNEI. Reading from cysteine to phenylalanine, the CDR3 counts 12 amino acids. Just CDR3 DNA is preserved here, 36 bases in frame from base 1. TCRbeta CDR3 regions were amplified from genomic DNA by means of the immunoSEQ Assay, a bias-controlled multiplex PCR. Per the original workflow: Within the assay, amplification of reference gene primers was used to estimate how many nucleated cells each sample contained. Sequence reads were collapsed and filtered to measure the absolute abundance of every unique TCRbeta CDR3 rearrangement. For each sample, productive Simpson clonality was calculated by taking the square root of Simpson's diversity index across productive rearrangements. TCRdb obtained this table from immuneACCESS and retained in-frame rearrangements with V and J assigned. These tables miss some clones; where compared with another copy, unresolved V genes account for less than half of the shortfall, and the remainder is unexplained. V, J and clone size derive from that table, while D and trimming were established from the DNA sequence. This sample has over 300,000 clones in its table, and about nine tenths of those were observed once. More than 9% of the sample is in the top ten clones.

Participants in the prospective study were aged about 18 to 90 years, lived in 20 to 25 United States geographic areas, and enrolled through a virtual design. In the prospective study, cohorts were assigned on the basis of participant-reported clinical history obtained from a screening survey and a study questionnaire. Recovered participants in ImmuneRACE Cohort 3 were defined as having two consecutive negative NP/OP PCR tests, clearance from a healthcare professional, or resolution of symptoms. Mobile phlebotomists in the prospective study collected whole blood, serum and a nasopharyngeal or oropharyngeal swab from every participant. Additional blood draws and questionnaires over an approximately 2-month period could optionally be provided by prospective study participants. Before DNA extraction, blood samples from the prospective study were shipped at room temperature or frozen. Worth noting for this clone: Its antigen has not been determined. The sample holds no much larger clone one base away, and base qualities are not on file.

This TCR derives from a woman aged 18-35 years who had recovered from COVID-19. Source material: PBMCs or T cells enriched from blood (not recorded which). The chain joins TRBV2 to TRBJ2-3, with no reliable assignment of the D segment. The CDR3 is CASSVGLDTQYF. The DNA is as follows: TGTGCCAGCAGTGTCGGGTTGGATACGCAGTATTTT.